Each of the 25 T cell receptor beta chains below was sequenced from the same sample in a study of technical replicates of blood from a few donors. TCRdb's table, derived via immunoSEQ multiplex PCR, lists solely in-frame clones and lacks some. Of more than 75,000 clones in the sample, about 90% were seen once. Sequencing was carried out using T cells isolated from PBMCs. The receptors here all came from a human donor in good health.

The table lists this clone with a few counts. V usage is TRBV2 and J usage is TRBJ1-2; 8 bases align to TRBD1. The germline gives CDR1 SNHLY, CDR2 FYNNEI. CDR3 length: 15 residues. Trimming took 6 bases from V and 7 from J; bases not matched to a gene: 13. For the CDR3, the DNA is TGTGCCAGCAGCTTCCAGACAGGGGTGATAGGTGGCTACACCTTC. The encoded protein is CASSFQTGVIGGYTF.

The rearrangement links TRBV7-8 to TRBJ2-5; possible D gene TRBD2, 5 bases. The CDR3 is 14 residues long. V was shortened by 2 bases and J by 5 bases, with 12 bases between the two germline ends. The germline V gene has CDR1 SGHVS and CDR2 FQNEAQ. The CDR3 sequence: CASSLWLAVETQYF. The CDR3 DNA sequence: TGTGCCAGCAGCTTATGGCTAGCCGTTGAGACCCAGTACTTC.

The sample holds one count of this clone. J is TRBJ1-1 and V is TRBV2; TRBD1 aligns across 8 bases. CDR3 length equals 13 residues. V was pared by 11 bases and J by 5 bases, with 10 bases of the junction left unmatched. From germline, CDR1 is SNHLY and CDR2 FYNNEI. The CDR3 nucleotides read TGTGCCGGAGGGGACAGGAAGAGTACTGAAGCTTTCTTT. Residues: CAGGDRKSTEAFF. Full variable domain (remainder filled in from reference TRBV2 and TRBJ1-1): EPEVTQTPSHQVTQMGQEVILRCVPISNHLYFYWYRQILGQKVEFLVSFYNNEISEKSEIFDDQFSVERPDGSNFTLKIRSTKLEDSAMYFCAGGDRKSTEAFFGQGTRLTVV.

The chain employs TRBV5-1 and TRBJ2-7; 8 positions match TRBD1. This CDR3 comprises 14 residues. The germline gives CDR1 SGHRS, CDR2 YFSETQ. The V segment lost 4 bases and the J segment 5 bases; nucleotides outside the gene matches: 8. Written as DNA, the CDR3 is TGCGCCAGCAGCCGACAGGGGAATTTCGACGAGCAGTACTTC. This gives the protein CASSRQGNFDEQYF.

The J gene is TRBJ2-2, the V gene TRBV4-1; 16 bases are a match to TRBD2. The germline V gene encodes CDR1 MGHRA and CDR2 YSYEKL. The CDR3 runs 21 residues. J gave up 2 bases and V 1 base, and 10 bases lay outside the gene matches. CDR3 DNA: TGCGCCAGCAGCCAAGGGACCCCGGGACTAGCGGGAGGGCGAAACACCGGGGAGCTGTTTTTT. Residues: CASSQGTPGLAGGRNTGELFF.

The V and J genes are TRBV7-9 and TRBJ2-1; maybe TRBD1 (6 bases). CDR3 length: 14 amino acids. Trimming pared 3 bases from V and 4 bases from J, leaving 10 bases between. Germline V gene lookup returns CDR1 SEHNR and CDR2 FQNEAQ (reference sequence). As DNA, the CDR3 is TGTGCCAGCAGCTTTCTCGGACAGTACAATGAGCAGTTCTTC. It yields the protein CASSFLGQYNEQFF.

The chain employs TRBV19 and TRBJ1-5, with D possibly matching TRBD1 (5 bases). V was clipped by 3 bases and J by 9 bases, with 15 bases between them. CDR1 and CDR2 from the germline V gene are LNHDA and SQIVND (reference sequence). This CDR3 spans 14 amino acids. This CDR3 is CASSMYSGSGPQHF. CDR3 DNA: TGTGCCAGTAGTATGTATTCAGGGTCGGGGCCCCAGCATTTT.

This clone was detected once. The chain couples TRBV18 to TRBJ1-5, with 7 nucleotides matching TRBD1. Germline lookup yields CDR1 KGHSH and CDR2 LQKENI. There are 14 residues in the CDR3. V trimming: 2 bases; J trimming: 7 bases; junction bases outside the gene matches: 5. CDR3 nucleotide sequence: TGTGCCAGCTCACCAGACAGGGTAGGGCAGCCCCAGCATTTT. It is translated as CASSPDRVGQPQHF. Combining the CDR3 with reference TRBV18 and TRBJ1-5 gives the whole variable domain NAGVMQNPRHLVRRRGQEARLRCSPMKGHSHVYWYRQLPEEGLKFMVYLQKENIIDESGMPKERFSAEFPKEGPSILRIQQVVRGDSAAYFCASSPDRVGQPQHFGDGTRLSIL.

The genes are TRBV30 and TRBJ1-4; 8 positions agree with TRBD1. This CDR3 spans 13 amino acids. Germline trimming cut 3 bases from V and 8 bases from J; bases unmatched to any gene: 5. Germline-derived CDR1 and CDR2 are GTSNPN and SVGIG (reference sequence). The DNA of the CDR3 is TGTGCCTGGAGGACAGGGGCTGGGGAAAAACTGTTTTTT. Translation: CAWRTGAGEKLFF.

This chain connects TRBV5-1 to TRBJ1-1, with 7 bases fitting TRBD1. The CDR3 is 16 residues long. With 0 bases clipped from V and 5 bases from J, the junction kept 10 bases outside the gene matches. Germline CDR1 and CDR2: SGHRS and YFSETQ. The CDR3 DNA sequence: TGCGCCAGCAGCTTGGGCTCTTTCCAGGGGGGAACTGAAGCTTTCTTT. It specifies CASSLGSFQGGTEAFF.

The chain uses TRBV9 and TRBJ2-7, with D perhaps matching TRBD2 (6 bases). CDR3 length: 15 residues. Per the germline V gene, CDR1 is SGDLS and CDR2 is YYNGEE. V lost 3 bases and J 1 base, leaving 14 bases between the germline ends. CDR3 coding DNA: TGTGCCAGCAGCGATAGAGCGGGTGCTTCCTACGAGCAGTACTTC. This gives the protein CASSDRAGASYEQYF.

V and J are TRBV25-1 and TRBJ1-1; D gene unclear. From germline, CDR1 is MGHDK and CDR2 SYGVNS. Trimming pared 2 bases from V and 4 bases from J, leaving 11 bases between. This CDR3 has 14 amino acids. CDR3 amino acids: CASSEPTRSTEAFF. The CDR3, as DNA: TGTGCCAGCAGTGAACCCACAAGGAGCACTGAAGCTTTCTTT.

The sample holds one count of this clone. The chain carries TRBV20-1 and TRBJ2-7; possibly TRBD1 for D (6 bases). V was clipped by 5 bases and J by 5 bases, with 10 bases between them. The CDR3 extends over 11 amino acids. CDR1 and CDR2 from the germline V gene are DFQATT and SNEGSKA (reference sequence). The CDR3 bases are TGCAGTGCTTACAGGGTACACGAGCAGTACTTC. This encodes CSAYRVHEQYF.

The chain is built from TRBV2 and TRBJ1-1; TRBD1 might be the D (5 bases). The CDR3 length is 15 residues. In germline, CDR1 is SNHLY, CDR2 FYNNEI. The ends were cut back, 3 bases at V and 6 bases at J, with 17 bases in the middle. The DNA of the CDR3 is TGTGCCAGCAGTGAGGATCTCTTACAGGTGGCTGAAGCTTTCTTT. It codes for CASSEDLLQVAEAFF. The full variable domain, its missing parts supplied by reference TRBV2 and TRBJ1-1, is EPEVTQTPSHQVTQMGQEVILRCVPISNHLYFYWYRQILGQKVEFLVSFYNNEISEKSEIFDDQFSVERPDGSNFTLKIRSTKLEDSAMYFCASSEDLLQVAEAFFGQGTRLTVV.

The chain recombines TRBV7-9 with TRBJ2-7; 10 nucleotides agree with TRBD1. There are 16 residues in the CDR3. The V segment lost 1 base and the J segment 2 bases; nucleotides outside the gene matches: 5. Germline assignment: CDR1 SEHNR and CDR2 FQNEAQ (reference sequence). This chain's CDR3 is CASSLEGQGVAYEQYF. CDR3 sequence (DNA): TGTGCCAGCAGCTTAGAAGGACAGGGGGTCGCCTACGAGCAGTACTTC.

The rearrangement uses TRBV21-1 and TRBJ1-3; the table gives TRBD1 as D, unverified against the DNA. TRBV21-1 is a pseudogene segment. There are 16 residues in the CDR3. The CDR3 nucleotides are TGTGCCAGCAGCAACCCAGGGTATGAACCTGGAAACACCATATATTTT. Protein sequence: CASSNPGYEPGNTIYF.

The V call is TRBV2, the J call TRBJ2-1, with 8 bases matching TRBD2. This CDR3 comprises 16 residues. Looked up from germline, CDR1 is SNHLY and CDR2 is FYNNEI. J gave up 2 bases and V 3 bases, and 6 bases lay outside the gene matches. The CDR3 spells CASSDDGRATYNEQFF. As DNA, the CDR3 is TGTGCCAGCAGTGATGACGGGAGGGCCACCTACAATGAGCAGTTCTTC.

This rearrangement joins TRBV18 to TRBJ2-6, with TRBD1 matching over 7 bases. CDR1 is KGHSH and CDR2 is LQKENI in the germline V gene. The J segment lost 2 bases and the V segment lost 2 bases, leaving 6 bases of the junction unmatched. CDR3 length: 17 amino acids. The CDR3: CASSPRTDRAGANVLTF. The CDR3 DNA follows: TGTGCCAGCTCACCAAGGACAGACAGGGCTGGGGCCAACGTCCTGACTTTC.

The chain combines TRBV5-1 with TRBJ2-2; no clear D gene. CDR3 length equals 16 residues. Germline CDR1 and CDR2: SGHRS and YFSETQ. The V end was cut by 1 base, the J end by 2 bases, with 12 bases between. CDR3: CASSLTPIINTGELFF. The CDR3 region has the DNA TGCGCCAGCAGCTTGACTCCTATAATCAACACCGGGGAGCTGTTTTTT.

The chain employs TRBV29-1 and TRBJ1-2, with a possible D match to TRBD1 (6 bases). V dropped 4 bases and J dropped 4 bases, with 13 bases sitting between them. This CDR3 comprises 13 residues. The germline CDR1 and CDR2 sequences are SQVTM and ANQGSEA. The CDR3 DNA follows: TGCAGCGTTGTCGCGGGGGCACTCTATGGCTACACCTTC. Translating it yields CSVVAGALYGYTF. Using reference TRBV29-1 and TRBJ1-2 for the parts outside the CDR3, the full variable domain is SAVISQKPSRDICQRGTSLTIQCQVDSQVTMMFWYRQQPGQSLTLIATANQGSEATYESGFVIDKFPISRPNLTFSTLTVSNMSPEDSSIYLCSVVAGALYGYTFGSGTRLTVV.

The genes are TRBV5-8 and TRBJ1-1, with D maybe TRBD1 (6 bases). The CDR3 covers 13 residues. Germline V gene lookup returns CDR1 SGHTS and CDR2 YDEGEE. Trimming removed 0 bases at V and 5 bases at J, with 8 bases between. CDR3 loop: CASSLVRGTEAFF. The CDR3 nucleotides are TGTGCCAGCAGCTTGGTTAGGGGGACTGAAGCTTTCTTT.

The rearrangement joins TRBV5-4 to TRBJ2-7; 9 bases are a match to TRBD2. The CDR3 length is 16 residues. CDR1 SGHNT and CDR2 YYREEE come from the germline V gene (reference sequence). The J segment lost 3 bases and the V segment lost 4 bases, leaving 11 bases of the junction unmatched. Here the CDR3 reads CASSGGSAGGYYEQYF. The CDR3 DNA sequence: TGTGCCAGCAGCGGAGGATCAGCGGGAGGTTACTACGAGCAGTACTTC.

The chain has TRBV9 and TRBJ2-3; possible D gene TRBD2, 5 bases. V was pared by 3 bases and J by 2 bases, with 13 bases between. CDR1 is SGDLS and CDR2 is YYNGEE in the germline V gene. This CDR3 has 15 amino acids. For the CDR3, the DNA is TGTGCCAGCAGCGGAGGCGGGTCACTCACAGATACGCAGTATTTT. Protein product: CASSGGGSLTDTQYF.

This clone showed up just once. Here the CDR3 reads CASSPAGGFGGNTIYF. The DNA of the CDR3 is TGTGCCAGCAGCCCAGCAGGGGGCTTCGGTGGAAACACCATATATTTT. V is TRBV7-8 and J is TRBJ1-3; 8 nucleotides agree with TRBD1. V shed 5 bases, J shed 3 bases, and the junction held 9 bases outside the gene matches. The CDR3 loop spans 16 amino acids. Germline V gives CDR1 SGHVS, CDR2 FQNEAQ.

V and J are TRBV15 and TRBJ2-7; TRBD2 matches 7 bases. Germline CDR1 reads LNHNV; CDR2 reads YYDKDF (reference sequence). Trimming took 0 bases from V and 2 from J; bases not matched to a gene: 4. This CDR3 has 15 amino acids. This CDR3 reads CATSRDYGRAYEQYF. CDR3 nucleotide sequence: TGTGCCACCAGCAGAGATTATGGGAGGGCCTACGAGCAGTACTTC.